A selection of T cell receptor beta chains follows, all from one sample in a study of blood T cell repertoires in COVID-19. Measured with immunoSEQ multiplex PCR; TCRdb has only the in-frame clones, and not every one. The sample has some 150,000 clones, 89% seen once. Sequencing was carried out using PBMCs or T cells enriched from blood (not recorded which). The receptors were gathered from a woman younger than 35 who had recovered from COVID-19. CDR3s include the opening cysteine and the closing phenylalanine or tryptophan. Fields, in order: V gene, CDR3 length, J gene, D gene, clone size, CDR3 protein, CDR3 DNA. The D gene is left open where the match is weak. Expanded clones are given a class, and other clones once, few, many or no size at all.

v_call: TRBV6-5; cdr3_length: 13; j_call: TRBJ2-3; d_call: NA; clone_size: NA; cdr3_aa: CASSPGFADTQYF; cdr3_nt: TGTGCCAGCAGCCCAGGGTTCGCAGATACGCAGTATTTT
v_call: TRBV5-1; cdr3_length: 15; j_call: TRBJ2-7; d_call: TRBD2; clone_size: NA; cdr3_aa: CASSFDGTSAYEQYF; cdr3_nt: TGCGCCAGCAGCTTTGACGGGACTAGCGCCTACGAGCAGTACTTC
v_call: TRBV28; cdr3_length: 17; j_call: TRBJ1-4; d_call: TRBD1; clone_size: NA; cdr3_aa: CASRDLQGAKANEKLFF; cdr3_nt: TGTGCCAGCAGAGACCTTCAGGGGGCGAAGGCTAATGAAAAACTGTTTTTT
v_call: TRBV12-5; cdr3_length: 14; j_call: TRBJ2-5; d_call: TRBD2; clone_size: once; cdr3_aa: CASAPSGSRETQYF; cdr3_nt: TGTGCTAGTGCCCCGAGCGGGAGTCGCGAGACCCAGTACTTC
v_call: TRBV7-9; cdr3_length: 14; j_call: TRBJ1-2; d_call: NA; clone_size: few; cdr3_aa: CASSYSEVNYGYTF; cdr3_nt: TGTGCCAGCAGCTACTCGGAGGTAAACTATGGCTACACCTTC
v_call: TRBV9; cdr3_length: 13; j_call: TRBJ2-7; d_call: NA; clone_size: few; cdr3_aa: CASSVDVRSEQYF; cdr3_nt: TGTGCCAGCAGCGTAGATGTGCGGAGCGAGCAGTACTTC
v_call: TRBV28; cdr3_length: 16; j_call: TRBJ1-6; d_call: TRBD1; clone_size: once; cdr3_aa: CASSLEGAVSNSPLHF; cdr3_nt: TGTGCCAGCAGTTTAGAGGGGGCCGTTTCCAATTCACCCCTCCACTTT
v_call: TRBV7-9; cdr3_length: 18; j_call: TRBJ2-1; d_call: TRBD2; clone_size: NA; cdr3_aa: CASSSLGAGTSGTSEQFF; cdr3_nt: TGTGCCAGCAGTTCCCTGGGTGCGGGGACTAGCGGGACCAGTGAGCAGTTCTTC
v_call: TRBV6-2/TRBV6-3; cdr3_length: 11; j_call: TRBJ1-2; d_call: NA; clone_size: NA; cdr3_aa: CASSYSDGYTF; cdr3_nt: TGTGCCAGCAGTTACAGCGATGGCTACACCTTC
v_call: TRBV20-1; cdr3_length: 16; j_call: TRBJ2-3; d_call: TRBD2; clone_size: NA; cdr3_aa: CSASGLAGGSTDTQYF; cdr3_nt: TGCAGTGCTAGTGGACTAGCGGGGGGGAGCACAGATACGCAGTATTTT
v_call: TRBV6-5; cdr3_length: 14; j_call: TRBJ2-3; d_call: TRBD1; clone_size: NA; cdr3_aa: CASSQGVGTDTQYF; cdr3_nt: TGTGCCAGCAGTCAGGGGGTGGGGACAGATACGCAGTATTTT
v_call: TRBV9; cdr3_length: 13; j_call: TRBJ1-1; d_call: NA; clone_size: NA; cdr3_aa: CASSTGLNTEAFF; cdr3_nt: TGTGCCAGCAGTACCGGGTTGAACACTGAAGCTTTCTTT
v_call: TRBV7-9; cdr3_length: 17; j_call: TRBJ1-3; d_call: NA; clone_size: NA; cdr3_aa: CASSLGLGGLPGNTIYF; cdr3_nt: TGTGCCAGCAGCTTAGGACTCGGGGGACTGCCTGGAAACACCATATATTTT
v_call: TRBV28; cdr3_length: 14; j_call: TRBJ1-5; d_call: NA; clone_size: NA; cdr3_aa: CASSPDTSNQPQHF; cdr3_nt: TGTGCCAGCAGTCCAGACACGAGCAATCAGCCCCAGCATTTT
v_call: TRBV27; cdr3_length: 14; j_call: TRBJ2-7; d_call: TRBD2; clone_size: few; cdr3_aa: CASQISGSNYEQYF; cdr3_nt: TGTGCCAGCCAGATAAGCGGGAGTAACTACGAGCAGTACTTC
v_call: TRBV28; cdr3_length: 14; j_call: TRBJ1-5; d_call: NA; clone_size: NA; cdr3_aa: CASSLRGGGQPQHF; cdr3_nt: TGTGCCAGCAGCCTCAGGGGCGGCGGTCAGCCCCAGCATTTT
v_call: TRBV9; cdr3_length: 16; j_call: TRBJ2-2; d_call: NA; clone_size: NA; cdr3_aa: CASSVGRVAPTGELFF; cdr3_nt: TGTGCCAGCAGCGTAGGACGGGTAGCACCCACCGGGGAGCTGTTTTTT
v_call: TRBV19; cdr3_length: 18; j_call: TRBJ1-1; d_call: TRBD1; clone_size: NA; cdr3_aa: CASSILPSLQGQGIEAFF; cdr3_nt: TGTGCCAGTAGTATTCTCCCGTCGCTTCAGGGACAGGGAATTGAAGCTTTCTTT
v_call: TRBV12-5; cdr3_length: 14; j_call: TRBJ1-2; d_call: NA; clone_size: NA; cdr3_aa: CASGADSQLYGYTF; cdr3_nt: TGTGCTAGTGGCGCGGACAGTCAACTCTATGGCTACACCTTC
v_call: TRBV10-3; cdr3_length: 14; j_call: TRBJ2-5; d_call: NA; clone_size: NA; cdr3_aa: CAISHGRNQETQYF; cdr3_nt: TGTGCCATCAGTCACGGGAGAAACCAAGAGACCCAGTACTTC
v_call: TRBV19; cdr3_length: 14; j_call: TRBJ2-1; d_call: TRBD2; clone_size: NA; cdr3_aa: CASSIGGRALEQFF; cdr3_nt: TGTGCCAGTAGTATCGGCGGGAGGGCCCTCGAGCAGTTCTTC
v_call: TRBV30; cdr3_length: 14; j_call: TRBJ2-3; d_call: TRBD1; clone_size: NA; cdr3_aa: CAWTGTGILSTQYF; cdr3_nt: TGTGCCTGGACCGGGACAGGGATCTTGAGTACGCAGTATTTT
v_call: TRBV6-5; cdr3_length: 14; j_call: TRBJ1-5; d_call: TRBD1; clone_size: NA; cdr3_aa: CASSPWTGNQPQHF; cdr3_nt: TGTGCCAGCAGTCCCTGGACAGGGAATCAGCCCCAGCATTTT
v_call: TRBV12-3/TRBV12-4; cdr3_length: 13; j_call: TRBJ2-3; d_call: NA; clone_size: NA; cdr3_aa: CASSFGGEDTQYF; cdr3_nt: TGTGCCAGCAGTTTCGGGGGAGAGGATACGCAGTATTTT
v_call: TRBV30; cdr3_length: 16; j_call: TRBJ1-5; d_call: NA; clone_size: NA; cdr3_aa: CAWISPTGKGNQPQHF; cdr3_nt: TGTGCCTGGATTTCCCCGACGGGAAAGGGCAATCAGCCCCAGCATTTT
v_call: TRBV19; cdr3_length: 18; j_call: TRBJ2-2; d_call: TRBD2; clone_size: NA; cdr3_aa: CASGRDRGTSGSLRELFF; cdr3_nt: TGTGCCAGCGGACGGGACAGGGGGACTAGCGGGAGTTTGAGGGAGCTGTTTTTT
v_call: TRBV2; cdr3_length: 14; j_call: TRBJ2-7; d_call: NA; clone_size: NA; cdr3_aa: CASSQRAWRDEQYF; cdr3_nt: TGTGCCAGCAGCCAGCGGGCCTGGCGGGACGAGCAGTACTTC
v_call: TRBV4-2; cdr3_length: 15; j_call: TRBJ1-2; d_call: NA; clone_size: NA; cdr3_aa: CASRRRTGNNYGYTF; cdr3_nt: TGTGCCAGCAGGCGTCGCACAGGAAATAACTATGGCTACACCTTC
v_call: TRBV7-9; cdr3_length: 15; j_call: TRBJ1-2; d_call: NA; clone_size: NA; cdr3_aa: CASSAPGLSFEGYTF; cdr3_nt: TGTGCCAGCAGCGCCCCCGGACTATCATTTGAGGGCTACACCTTC
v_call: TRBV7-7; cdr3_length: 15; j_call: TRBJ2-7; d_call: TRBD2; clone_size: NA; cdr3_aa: CASSVGLAGTYEQYF; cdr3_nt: TGTGCTAGCAGCGTAGGACTAGCGGGAACCTACGAGCAGTACTTC
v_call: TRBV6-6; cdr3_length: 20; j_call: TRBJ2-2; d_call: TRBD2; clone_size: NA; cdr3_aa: CASSHRTSGRPERRAGELFF; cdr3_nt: TGTGCCAGCAGTCACCGGACTAGCGGGAGGCCCGAACGGAGAGCCGGGGAGCTGTTTTTT
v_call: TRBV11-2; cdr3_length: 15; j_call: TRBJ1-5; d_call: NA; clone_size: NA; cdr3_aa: CASSLSGVSNQPQHF; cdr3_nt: TGTGCCAGCAGCTTATCGGGGGTCAGCAATCAGCCCCAGCATTTT
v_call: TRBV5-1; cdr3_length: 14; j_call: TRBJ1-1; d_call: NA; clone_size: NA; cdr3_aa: CASSFGGGYTEAFF; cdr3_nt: TGCGCCAGCAGCTTTGGCGGCGGTTACACTGAAGCTTTCTTT
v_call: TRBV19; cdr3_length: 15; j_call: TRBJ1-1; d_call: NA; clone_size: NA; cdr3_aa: CASSIGQKMNTEAFF; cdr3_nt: TGTGCCAGTAGTATAGGACAGAAAATGAACACTGAAGCTTTCTTT
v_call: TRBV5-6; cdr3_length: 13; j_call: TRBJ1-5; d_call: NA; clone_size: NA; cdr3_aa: CASSFGLDQPQHF; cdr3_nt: TGTGCCAGCAGCTTTGGGCTCGATCAGCCCCAGCATTTT
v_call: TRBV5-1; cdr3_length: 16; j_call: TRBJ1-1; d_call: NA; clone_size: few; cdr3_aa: CASSPGVSGRNTEAFF; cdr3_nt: TGCGCCAGCAGCCCGGGGGTTTCTGGGCGGAACACTGAAGCTTTCTTT
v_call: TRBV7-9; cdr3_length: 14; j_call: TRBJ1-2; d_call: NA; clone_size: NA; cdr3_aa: CASSTEGGPYGYTF; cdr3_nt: TGTGCCAGCAGCACAGAGGGTGGCCCCTATGGCTACACCTTC
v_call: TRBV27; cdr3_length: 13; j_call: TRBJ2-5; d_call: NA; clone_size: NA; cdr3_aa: CASGRPGKETQYF; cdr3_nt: TGTGCCAGCGGCCGTCCGGGGAAAGAGACCCAGTACTTC
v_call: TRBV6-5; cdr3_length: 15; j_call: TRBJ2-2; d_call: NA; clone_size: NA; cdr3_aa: CASSRRSLGTGELFF; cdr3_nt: TGTGCCAGCAGTCGACGCTCCCTAGGAACCGGGGAGCTGTTTTTT
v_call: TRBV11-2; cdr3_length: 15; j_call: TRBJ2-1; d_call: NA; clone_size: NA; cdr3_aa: CASSRIRGRRHEQFF; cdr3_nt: TGTGCCAGCAGCCGCATTCGTGGGAGACGACATGAGCAGTTCTTC
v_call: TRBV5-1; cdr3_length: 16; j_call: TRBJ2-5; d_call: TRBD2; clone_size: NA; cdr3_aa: CASSLEGLALRKTQYF; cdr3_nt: TGCGCCAGCAGCTTGGAGGGACTAGCCCTCCGGAAGACCCAGTACTTC
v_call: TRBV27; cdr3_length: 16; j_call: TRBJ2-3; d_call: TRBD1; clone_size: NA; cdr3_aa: CASSPRDRGSTDTQYF; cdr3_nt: TGTGCCAGCAGTCCCCGGGACAGGGGAAGCACAGATACGCAGTATTTT
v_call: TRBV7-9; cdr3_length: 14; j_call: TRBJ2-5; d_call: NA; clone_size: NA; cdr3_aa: CASSPEGVPETQYF; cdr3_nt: TGTGCCAGCAGCCCCGAGGGTGTCCCAGAGACCCAGTACTTC
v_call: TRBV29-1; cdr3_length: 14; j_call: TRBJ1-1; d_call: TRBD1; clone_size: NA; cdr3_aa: CSVKPQGANTEAFF; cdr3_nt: TGCAGCGTCAAGCCCCAGGGGGCGAACACTGAAGCTTTCTTT
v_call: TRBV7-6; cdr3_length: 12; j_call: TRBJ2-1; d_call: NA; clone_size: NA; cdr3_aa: CASGQVYNEQFF; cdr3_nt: TGTGCCAGCGGGCAGGTTTACAATGAGCAGTTCTTC
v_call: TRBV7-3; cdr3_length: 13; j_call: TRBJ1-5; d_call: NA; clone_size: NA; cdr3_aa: CASSPWPGEPQHF; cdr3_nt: TGTGCCAGCAGCCCGTGGCCCGGGGAGCCCCAGCATTTT
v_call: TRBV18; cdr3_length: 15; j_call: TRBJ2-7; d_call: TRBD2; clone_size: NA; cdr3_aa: CASSLRGGSDGEQYF; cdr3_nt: TGTGCCAGCTCACTCCGGGGGGGCTCGGACGGGGAGCAGTACTTC
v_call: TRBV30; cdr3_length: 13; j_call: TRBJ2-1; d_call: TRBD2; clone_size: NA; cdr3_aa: CASGTSGYNEQFF; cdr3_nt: TGTGCTTCCGGGACTAGCGGATACAATGAGCAGTTCTTC
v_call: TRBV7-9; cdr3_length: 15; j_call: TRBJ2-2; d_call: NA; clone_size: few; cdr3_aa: CASSRSAGNTGELFF; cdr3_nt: TGTGCCAGCAGCCGCTCAGCGGGGAACACCGGGGAGCTGTTTTTT
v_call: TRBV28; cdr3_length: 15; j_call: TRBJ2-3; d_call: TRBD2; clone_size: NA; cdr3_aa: CASRSLAGAQDTQYF; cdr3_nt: TGTGCCAGCAGGTCTCTAGCGGGGGCCCAGGATACGCAGTATTTT
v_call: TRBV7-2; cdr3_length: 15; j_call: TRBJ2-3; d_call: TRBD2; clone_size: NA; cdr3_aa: CASSPLGLATDTQYF; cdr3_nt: TGTGCCAGCAGCCCCCTGGGACTAGCGACAGATACGCAGTATTTT
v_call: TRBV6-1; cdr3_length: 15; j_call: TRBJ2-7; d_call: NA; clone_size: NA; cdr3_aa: CASSDSLGGPYEQYF; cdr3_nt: TGTGCCAGCAGTGATAGTCTCGGGGGACCTTACGAGCAGTACTTC